This T cell receptor (beta chain) was captured in a study of blood T cell repertoires in COVID-19. Sequenced by immunoSEQ multiplex PCR; TCRdb stores in-frame clones only, minus some. The sample shows about 95,000 clones, 80% to 90% of them seen only once. The TCR comes from a human donor in a cohort sampled during active COVID-19. Material for sequencing was peripheral blood.

CDR3: CASSDLGTGLNQPQHF. DNA for the CDR3: TGTGCCAGCAGTGACTTGGGGACAGGCCTCAATCAGCCCCAGCATTTT. The chain couples TRBV6-2 or TRBV6-3 to TRBJ1-5; 8 nucleotides line up with TRBD1. J was trimmed by 3 bases and V by 5 bases; bases with no gene match: 9. The CDR3 runs to 16 residues. The germline CDR1 and CDR2 sequences are MNHEY and SVGEGT.